Listed below are T cell receptor beta chains from one sample, sequenced in a study of molecular identifiers for immune sequencing clone quantification. Via MiXCR, TCRdb re-called the PCR reads, giving one row per CDR3 protein. This table has about 300,000 distinct CDR3 sequences, 20% to 25% appearing once. The sample consisted of naive CD8+ T cells from blood, with Jurkat cell RNA spiked in. These TCRs come from a human donor in good health. Some libraries in this study had Jurkat cell RNA spiked in. CDR3s include the opening cysteine and the closing phenylalanine or tryptophan. D genes are given only for firm matches. Some rows mark clone size as missing; the rest say once, few, many or name a class of expanded clone.

>TRBJ1-1|TRBV10-3|many|NA
CAISDGGTEAFF
TGTGCCATCAGTGATGGAGGCACTGAAGCTTTCTTT
>TRBJ2-7|TRBV14|NA|NA
CASSPTSRAYEQYF
TGTGCCAGCAGCCCAACCTCCCGGGCCTACGAGCAGTACTTC
>TRBJ2-7|TRBV14|few|NA
CASSLDTWAVEQYF
TGTGCCAGCAGCCTCGACACTTGGGCTGTCGAGCAGTACTTC
>TRBJ2-1|TRBV24-1|few|NA
CATSSGLYNEQFF
TGTGCCACCAGTTCCGGATTATACAATGAGCAGTTCTTC
>TRBJ2-3|TRBV6-1|few|NA
CASREKAIMYLSTDTQYF
TGTGCCAGCAGAGAAAAAGCAATCATGTACCTTAGCACAGATACGCAGTATTTT
>TRBJ2-7|TRBV5-1|many|NA
CASTPDGGSYEQYF
TGCGCCAGCACTCCGGATGGGGGCTCCTACGAGCAGTACTTC
>TRBJ2-2|TRBV24-1|few|TRBD1
CATSDSDRPGELFF
TGTGCCACCAGTGATTCGGACAGGCCCGGGGAGCTGTTTTTT
>TRBJ1-2|TRBV4-3|few|TRBD1
CASSPTGSPNYGYTF
TGCGCCAGCAGCCCGACAGGGTCCCCTAACTATGGCTACACCTTC
>TRBJ1-1|TRBV2|many|TRBD1
CASRASGGTEAFF
TGTGCCAGCAGGGCCTCAGGGGGCACTGAAGCTTTCTTT
>TRBJ2-7|TRBV12-3/TRBV12-4|few|NA
CASSTAALMGTVGYEQYF
TGTGCCAGCAGTACCGCAGCCCTCATGGGAACGGTCGGGTACGAGCAGTACTTC
>TRBJ2-1|TRBV20-1|many|TRBD2
CSAREGSGGPLPNEQFF
TGCAGTGCTAGAGAGGGTAGCGGGGGCCCCCTGCCCAATGAGCAGTTCTTC
>TRBJ1-1|TRBV4-1|NA|NA
CASSQVLVMNTEAFF
TGCGCCAGCAGCCAAGTCCTCGTTATGAACACTGAAGCTTTCTTT
>TRBJ2-1|TRBV25-1|many|TRBD2
CASSHGLAGSDEQFF
TGTGCCAGCAGTCACGGACTAGCGGGGTCCGATGAGCAGTTCTTC
>TRBJ1-3|TRBV9|many|NA
CASSLVGPLINTIYF
TGTGCCAGCAGCCTAGTGGGGCCCCTTATAAACACCATATATTTT
>TRBJ2-6|TRBV4-1|NA|NA
CASSLRQGLYGANVLTF
TGCGCCAGCAGCCTCCGGCAGGGGCTCTATGGGGCCAACGTCCTGACTTTC
>TRBJ2-2|TRBV12-3/TRBV12-4|few|NA
CASSRTWNTGELFF
TGTGCCAGCAGTCGGACCTGGAACACCGGGGAGCTGTTTTTT
>TRBJ2-7|TRBV7-9|many|NA
CASSSILLPYEQYF
TGTGCCAGCAGCTCGATCCTACTGCCCTACGAGCAGTACTTC
>TRBJ2-7|TRBV20-1|few|TRBD2
CSAREFTSGGWQQYF
TGCAGTGCTAGAGAATTTACTAGCGGAGGGTGGCAGCAGTACTTC
>TRBJ2-1|TRBV12-3/TRBV12-4|few|TRBD1
CASSDRAFAYNEQFF
TGTGCCAGCAGCGACAGGGCCTTCGCCTACAATGAGCAGTTCTTC
>TRBJ2-7|TRBV28|many|TRBD1
CASSSRQGLRYEQYF
TGTGCCAGCAGTTCCCGACAGGGGTTAAGGTACGAGCAGTACTTC
>TRBJ2-1|TRBV6-5|many|TRBD2
CASSYPKRGEGNEQFF
TGTGCCAGCAGTTACCCCAAGCGGGGGGAGGGGAATGAGCAGTTCTTC
>TRBJ1-5|TRBV4-1|few|NA
CASSQEGHAAYSNQPQHF
TGCGCCAGCAGCCAAGAGGGACACGCCGCCTATAGCAATCAGCCCCAGCATTTT
>TRBJ2-5|TRBV4-3|many|TRBD1
CASSQEGTGSAQETQYF
TGCGCCAGCAGCCAAGAAGGGACAGGAAGTGCCCAAGAGACCCAGTACTTC
>TRBJ1-1|TRBV12-2|NA|NA
CASRSPGPMNTEAFF
TGTGCAAGTCGCTCCCCGGGACCCATGAACACTGAAGCTTTCTTT
>TRBJ2-3|TRBV12-3/TRBV12-4|many|TRBD2
CASSLWTSGGDTQYF
TGTGCCAGCAGTTTATGGACTAGCGGGGGTGATACGCAGTATTTT
>TRBJ2-6|TRBV15|many|TRBD1
CATSSTSGQDSGANVLTF
TGTGCCACCAGCAGCACGTCCGGACAGGACTCTGGGGCCAACGTCCTGACTTTC
>TRBJ1-2|TRBV7-2|NA|NA
CASSHGSGSGYTF
TGTGCCAGCAGCCATGGGTCTGGTTCTGGCTACACCTTC
>TRBJ1-5|TRBV6-1|many|NA
CASSVLRGYSNQPQHF
TGTGCCAGCAGCGTGCTAAGGGGGTATAGCAATCAGCCCCAGCATTTT
>TRBJ2-7|TRBV30|few|TRBD2
CAWRHALAGAEQYF
TGTGCCTGGAGGCATGCCCTAGCGGGAGCTGAGCAGTACTTC
>TRBJ2-1|TRBV9|NA|NA
CASSVMHGASEQFF
TGTGCCAGCAGCGTAATGCACGGGGCCTCCGAGCAGTTCTTC
>TRBJ2-3|TRBV7-2|many|TRBD1
CASNLQGAEDTQYF
TGTGCCAGCAACCTACAGGGGGCAGAAGATACGCAGTATTTT
>TRBJ2-7|TRBV10-2|few|NA
CASSEGRPYEQYF
TGCGCCAGCAGTGAGGGAAGACCCTACGAGCAGTACTTC
>TRBJ2-3|TRBV11-2|many|TRBD2
CASSLVGTSGSRTDTQYF
TGTGCCAGCAGCTTAGTGGGGACTAGCGGATCTCGCACAGATACGCAGTATTTT
>TRBJ1-1|TRBV5-3|NA|NA
CASSPDGALPEAFF
TGTGCCAGCAGCCCTGACGGGGCTCTCCCTGAAGCTTTCTTT
>TRBJ2-3|TRBV20-1|many|NA
CSKRAGLRSLSTDTQYF
TGCAGTAAACGCGCCGGGCTACGGTCCCTTAGCACAGATACGCAGTATTTT
>TRBJ1-5|TRBV4-3|many|TRBD1
CASSQVTGGKPQHF
TGCGCCAGCAGCCAAGTAACAGGGGGCAAGCCCCAGCATTTT
>TRBJ1-6|TRBV30|NA|NA
CAWTPNRSDSPLHF
TGTGCCTGGACCCCAAACAGGTCGGATTCACCCCTCCACTTT
>TRBJ1-1|TRBV7-9|NA|TRBD1
CASSSSGTGGENTEAFF
TGTGCCAGCAGCTCCTCCGGGACAGGGGGAGAGAACACTGAAGCTTTCTTT
>TRBJ2-3|TRBV19|many|NA
CASSTDPRQQYF
TGTGCCAGTAGTACCGACCCTCGGCAGCAGTATTTT
>TRBJ1-5|TRBV28|NA|TRBD1
CACSFGQGNQPQHF
TGTGCCTGCAGTTTCGGACAGGGGAACCAGCCCCAGCATTTT
>TRBJ2-7|TRBV19|NA|NA
CASSDVGPTYVQYF
TGTGCCAGTAGCGACGTCGGGCCTACCTACGTGCAGTACTTC
>TRBJ2-3|TRBV29-1|many|NA
CSVVSSDTQYF
TGCAGCGTTGTTAGTTCTGATACGCAGTATTTT
>TRBJ2-7|TRBV20-1|many|NA
CSARDPGQGVYEQYF
TGCAGTGCTAGAGATCCCGGTCAGGGTGTCTACGAGCAGTACTTC
>TRBJ1-2|TRBV6-4|once|NA
CAGSVPGGGNYGYTF
TGTGCCGGCAGCGTCCCAGGAGGGGGGAACTATGGCTACACCTTC
>TRBJ1-1|TRBV20-1|many|NA
CSASSASTEAFF
TGCAGTGCTAGTTCGGCCAGCACTGAAGCTTTCTTT
>TRBJ1-1|TRBV18|many|TRBD1
CASSPWGQMNTEAFF
TGTGCCAGCTCACCATGGGGACAGATGAACACTGAAGCTTTCTTT
>TRBJ2-5|TRBV29-1|NA|NA
CSVRLRSGETQYF
TGCAGCGTACGCCTCCGGTCAGGCGAGACCCAGTACTTC
>TRBJ2-4|TRBV16|NA|NA
CASRETGSQNIQYF
TGTGCCAGCAGAGAAACAGGGTCCCAAAACATTCAGTACTTC
>TRBJ1-2|TRBV4-2|NA|NA
CASSQTTAANYGYTF
TGTGCCAGCAGCCAGACGACGGCAGCTAACTATGGCTACACCTTC
>TRBJ2-5|TRBV15|many|TRBD2
CATSTAGGAIQETQYF
TGTGCCACCAGCACAGCCGGGGGGGCAATACAAGAGACCCAGTACTTC
>TRBJ2-7|TRBV20-1|many|NA
CSADGTAGEQYF
TGCAGTGCGGACGGGACTGCTGGAGAGCAGTACTTC
>TRBJ2-6|TRBV29-1|many|NA
CSVEVGDNLSGANVLTF
TGCAGCGTTGAAGTTGGGGACAACCTATCTGGGGCCAACGTCCTGACTTTC
>TRBJ2-7|TRBV10-3|NA|TRBD2
CAISDPGLAGEQYF
TGTGCCATCAGTGACCCGGGACTAGCGGGCGAGCAGTACTTC